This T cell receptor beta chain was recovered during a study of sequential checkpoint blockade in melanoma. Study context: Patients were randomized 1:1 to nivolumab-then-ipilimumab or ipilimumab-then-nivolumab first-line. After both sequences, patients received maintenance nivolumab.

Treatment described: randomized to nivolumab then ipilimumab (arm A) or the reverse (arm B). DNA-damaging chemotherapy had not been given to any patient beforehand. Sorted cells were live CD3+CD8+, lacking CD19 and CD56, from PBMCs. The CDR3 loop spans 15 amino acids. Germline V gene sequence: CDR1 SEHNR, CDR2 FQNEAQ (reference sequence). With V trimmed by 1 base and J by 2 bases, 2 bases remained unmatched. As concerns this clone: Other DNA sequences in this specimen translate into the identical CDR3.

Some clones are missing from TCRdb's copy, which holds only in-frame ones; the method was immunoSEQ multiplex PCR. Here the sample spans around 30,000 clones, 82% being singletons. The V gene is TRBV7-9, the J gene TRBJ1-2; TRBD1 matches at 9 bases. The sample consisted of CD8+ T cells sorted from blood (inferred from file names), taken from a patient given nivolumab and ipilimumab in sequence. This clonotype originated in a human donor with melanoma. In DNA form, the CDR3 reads TGTGCCAGCAGCTTAGGGACAGGGGTCAACTATGGCTACACCTTC. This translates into CASSLGTGVNYGYTF.